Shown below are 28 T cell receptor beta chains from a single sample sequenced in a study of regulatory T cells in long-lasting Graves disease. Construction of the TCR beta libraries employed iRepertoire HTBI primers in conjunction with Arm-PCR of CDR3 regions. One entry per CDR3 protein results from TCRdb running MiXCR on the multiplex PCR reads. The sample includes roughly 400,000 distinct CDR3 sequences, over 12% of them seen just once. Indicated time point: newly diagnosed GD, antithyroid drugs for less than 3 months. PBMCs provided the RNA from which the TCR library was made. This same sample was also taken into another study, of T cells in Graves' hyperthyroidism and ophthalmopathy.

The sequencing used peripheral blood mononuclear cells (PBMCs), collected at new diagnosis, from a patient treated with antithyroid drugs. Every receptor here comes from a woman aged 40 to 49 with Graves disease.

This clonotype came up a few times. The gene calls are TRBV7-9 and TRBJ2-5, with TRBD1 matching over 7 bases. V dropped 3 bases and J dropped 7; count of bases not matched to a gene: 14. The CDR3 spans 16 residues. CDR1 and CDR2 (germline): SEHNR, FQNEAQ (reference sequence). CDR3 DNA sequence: TGTGCCAGCAGCTTCCCCGGCGGACAGGCGGCGGGGACCCAGTACTTC. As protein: CASSFPGGQAAGTQYF.

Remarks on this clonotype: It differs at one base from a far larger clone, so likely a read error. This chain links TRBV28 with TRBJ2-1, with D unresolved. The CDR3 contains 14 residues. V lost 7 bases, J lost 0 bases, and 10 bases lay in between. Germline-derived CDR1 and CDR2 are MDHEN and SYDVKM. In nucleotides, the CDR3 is TGTGCCAGCACCTATCCGAGCTCCTACAATGAGCAGTTCTTC. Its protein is CASTYPSSYNEQFF.

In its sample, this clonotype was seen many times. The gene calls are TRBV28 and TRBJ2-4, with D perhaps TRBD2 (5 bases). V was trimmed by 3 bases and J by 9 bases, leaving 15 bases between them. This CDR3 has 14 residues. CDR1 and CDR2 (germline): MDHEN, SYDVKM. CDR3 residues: CASSFTGLDGIQYF. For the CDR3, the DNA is TGTGCCAGCAGTTTTACGGGGTTGGACGGCATTCAGTACTTC.

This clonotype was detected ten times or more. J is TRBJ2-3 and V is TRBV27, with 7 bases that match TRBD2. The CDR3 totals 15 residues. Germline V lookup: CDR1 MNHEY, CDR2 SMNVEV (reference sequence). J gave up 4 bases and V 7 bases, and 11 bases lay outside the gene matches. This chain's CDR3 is CASTSGTTTADTQYF. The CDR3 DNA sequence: TGTGCCAGCACCTCCGGGACTACCACCGCAGATACGCAGTATTTT.

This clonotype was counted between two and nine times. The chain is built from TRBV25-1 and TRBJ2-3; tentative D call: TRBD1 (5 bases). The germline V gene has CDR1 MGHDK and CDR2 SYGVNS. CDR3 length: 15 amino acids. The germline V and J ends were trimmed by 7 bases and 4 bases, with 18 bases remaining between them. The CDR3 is CASTPGPPQSDTQYF. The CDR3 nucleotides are TGTGCCAGCACGCCAGGGCCGCCACAGTCAGATACGCAGTATTTT.

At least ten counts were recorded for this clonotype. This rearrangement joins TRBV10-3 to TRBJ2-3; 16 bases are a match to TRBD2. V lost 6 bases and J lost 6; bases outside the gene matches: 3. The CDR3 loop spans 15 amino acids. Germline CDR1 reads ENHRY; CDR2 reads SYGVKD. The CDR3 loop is CAIRGLAGGQDTQYF. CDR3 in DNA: TGTGCCATCAGGGGACTAGCGGGAGGGCAGGATACGCAGTATTTT.

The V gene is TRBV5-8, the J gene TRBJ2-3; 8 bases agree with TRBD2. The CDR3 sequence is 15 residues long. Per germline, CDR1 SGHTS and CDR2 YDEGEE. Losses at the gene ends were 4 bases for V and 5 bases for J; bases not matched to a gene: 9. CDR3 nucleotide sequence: TGTGCCAGCAGCCGAGGGGGGCTAGCGGGAGATACGCAGTATTTT. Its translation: CASSRGGLAGDTQYF.

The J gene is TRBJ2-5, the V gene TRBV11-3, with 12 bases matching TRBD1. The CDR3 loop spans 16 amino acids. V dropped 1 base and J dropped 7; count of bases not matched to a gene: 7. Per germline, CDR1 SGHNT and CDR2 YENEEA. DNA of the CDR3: TGTGCCAGCAGCTTAGGAACGGGACAGGGGGCTTGGACCCAGTACTTC. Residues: CASSLGTGQGAWTQYF.

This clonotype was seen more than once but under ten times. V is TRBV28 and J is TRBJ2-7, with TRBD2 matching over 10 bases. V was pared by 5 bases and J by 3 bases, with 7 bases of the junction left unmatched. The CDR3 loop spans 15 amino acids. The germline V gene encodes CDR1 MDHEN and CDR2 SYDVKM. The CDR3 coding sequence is TGTGCCAGCAGTCTCGAGCGGGAGGGCCTCTACGAGCAGTACTTC. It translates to CASSLEREGLYEQYF.

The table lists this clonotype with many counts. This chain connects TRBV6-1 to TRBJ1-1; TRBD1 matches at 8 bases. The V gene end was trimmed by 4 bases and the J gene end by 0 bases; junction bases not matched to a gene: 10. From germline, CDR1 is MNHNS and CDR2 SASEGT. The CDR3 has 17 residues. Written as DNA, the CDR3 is TGTGCCAGCAGTGGCCCCCAGGGGGCTCGGGTGAACACTGAAGCTTTCTTT. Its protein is CASSGPQGARVNTEAFF.

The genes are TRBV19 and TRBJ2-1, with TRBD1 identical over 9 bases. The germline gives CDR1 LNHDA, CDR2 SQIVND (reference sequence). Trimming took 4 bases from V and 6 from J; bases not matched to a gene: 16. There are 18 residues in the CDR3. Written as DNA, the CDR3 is TGTGCCAGTAGTACTGGGACAGGGACGGGACCTTGTGTCAATGAGCAGTTCTTC. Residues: CASSTGTGTGPCVNEQFF.

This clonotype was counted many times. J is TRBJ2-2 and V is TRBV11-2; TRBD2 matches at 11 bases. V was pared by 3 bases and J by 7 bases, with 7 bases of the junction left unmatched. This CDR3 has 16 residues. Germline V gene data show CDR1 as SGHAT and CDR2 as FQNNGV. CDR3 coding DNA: TGTGCCAGCAGCTTCAGTAGCGGGAGGGCAGTCGGGGAGCTGTTTTTT. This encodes CASSFSSGRAVGELFF.

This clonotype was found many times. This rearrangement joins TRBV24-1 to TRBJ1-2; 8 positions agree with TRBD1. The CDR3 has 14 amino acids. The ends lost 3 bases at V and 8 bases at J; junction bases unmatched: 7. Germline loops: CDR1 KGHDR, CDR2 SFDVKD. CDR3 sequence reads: CATSDPTTGEGYTF. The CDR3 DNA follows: TGTGCCACCAGTGATCCTACGACAGGGGAAGGCTACACCTTC.

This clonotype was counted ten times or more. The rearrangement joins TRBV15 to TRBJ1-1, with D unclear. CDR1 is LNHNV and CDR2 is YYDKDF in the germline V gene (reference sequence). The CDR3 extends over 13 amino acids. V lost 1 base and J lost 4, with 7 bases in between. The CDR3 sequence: CATSRGGFTEAFF. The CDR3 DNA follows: TGTGCCACCAGCAGAGGAGGGTTCACTGAAGCTTTCTTT.

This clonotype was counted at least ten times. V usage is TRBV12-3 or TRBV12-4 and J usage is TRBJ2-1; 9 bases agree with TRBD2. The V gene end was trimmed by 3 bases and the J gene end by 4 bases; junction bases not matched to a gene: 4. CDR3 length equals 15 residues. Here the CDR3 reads CASSFPSGRYNEQFF. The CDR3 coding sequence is TGTGCCAGCAGTTTTCCCAGCGGGAGGTACAATGAGCAGTTCTTC.

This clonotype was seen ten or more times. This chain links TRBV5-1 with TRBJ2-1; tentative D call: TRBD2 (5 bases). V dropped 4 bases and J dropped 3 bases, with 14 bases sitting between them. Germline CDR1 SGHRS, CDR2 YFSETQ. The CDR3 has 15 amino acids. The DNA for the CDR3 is TGCGCCAGCAGCCCGGAGAGGGCCCTCTACAATGAGCAGTTCTTC. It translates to CASSPERALYNEQFF.

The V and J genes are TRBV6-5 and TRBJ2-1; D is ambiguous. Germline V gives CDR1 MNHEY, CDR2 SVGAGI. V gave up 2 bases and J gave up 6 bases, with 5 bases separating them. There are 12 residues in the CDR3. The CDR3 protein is CASSYPRNEQFF. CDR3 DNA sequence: TGTGCCAGCAGTTACCCCCGCAATGAGCAGTTCTTC.

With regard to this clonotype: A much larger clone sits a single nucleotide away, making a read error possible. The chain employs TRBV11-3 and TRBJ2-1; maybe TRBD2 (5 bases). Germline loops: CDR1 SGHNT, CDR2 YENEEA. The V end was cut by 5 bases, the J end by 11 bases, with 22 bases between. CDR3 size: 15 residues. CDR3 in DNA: TGTGCCAGCAGCCCCCCGGGTAGCGAGAGGCGCCAGCAGTTCTTC. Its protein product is CASSPPGSERRQQFF.

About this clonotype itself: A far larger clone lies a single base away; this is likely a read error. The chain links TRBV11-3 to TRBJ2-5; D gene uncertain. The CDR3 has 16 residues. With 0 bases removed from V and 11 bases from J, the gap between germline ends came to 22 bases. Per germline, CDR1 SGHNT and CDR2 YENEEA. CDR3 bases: TGTGCCAGCAGCTTAGATGCGGTTGGGCACTACAATGAGCAGTACTTC. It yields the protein CASSLDAVGHYNEQYF.

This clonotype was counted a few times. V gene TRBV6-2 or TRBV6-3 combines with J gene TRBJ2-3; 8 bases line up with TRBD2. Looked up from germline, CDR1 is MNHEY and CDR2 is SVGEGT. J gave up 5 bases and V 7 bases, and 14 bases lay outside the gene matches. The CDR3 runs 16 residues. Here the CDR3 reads CASTPPGLVNRDTQYF. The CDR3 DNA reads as TGTGCCAGCACTCCGCCGGGACTAGTAAACAGAGATACGCAGTATTTT.

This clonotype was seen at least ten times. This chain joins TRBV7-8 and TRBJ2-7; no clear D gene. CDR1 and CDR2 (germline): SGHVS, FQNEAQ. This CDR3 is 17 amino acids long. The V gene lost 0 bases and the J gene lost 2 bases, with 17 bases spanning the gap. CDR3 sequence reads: CASSLATTTFIPYEQYF. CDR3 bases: TGTGCCAGCAGCTTAGCCACGACCACCTTTATACCCTACGAGCAGTACTTC.

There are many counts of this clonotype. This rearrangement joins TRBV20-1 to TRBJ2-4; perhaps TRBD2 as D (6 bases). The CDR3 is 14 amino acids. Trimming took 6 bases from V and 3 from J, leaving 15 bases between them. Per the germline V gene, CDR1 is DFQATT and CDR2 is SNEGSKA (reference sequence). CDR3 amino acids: CSARRRDGKNIQYF. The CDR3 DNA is TGCAGTGCGAGACGGCGGGATGGCAAAAACATTCAGTACTTC.

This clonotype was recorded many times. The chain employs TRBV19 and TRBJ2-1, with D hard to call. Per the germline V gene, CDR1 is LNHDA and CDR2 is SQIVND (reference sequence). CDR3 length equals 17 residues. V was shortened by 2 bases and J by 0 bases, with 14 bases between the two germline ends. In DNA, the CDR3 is TGTGCCAGTAGTATAAAGAGAACCCTTAGCTCCTACAATGAGCAGTTCTTC. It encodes CASSIKRTLSSYNEQFF.

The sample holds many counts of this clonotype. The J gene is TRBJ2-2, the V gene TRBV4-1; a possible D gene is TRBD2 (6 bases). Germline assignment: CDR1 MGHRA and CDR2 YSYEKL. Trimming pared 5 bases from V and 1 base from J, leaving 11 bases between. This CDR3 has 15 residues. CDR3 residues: CASSVAELNTGELFF. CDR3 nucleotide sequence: TGCGCCAGCAGCGTAGCGGAGCTGAACACCGGGGAGCTGTTTTTT.

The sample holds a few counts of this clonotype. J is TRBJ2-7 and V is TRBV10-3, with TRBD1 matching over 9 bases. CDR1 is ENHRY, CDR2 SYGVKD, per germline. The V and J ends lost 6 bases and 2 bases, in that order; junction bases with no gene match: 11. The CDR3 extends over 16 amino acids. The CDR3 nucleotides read TGTGCCATCAGCGGACCCGGGACAGGGAATCCCTACGAGCAGTACTTC. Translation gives CAISGPGTGNPYEQYF.

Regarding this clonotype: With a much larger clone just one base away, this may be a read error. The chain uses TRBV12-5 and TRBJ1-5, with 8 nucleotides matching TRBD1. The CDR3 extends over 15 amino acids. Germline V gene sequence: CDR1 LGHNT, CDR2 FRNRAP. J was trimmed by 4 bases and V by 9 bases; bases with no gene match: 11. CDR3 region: CASTEDRGRNQPQHF. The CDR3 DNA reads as TGTGCTAGCACGGAAGACAGGGGTAGGAATCAGCCCCAGCATTTT.

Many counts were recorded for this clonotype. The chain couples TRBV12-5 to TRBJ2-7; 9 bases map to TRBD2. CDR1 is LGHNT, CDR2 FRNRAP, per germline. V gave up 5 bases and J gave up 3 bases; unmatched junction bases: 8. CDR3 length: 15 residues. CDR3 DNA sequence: TGTGCTAGTGGTCGTGGCGGGGGGGCCGACTACGAGCAGTACTTC. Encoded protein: CASGRGGGADYEQYF. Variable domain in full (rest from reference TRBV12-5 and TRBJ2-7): DARVTQTPRHKVTEMGQEVTMRCQPILGHNTVFWYRQTMMQGLELLAYFRNRAPLDDSGMPKDRFSAEMPDATLATLKIQPSEPRDSAVYFCASGRGGGADYEQYFGPGTRLTVT.

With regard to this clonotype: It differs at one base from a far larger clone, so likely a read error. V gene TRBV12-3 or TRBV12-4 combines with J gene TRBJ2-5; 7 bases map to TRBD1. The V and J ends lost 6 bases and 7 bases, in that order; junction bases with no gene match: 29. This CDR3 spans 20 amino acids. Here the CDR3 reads CASSNPSRAPTRGTWRTQYF. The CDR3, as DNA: TGTGCCAGCAGCAATCCCTCCCGAGCCCCAACCAGGGGGACCTGGAGGACCCAGTACTTC.